These T cell receptor beta chains were read from a single sample in a study of T cell repertoires in cytomegalovirus infection. MiXCR was run by TCRdb on the reads, yielding one entry per CDR3 protein. The sample consists of about 340,000 distinct CDR3 sequences, around 29% of them appearing once. Their specific antigens are unknown. This sample comprised cultured PBMCs, obtained from culture after CMV antigen stimulation. The receptors were gathered from a human donor in good health (CMV status not recorded). Some clones in this sample may be carry-over from other donors' samples. CDR3s include the opening cysteine and the closing phenylalanine or tryptophan.

j_call v_call cdr3_aa
TRBJ2-1 TRBV2 CASSEVHGRGEQFF
TRBJ1-1 TRBV12-3/TRBV12-4 CASSHRANSAFF
TRBJ2-1 TRBV29-1 CSVERKLGPFFYNEQFF
TRBJ2-7 TRBV12-5 CASGLVHPDEQYF
TRBJ1-6 TRBV28 CASRATTISPLHF
TRBJ1-4 TRBV14 CASSTGTGLLGEKLFF
TRBJ1-4 TRBV12-3/TRBV12-4 CASSTGREKLFF
TRBJ2-1 TRBV4-3 CASSQDQAGPSYNEQFF
TRBJ1-5 TRBV6-6 CASRSPTGHQPQHF
TRBJ1-6 TRBV2 CASSDLTGFNSPLHF
TRBJ1-1 TRBV6-5 CASSYGQNTEAFF
TRBJ1-6 TRBV6-1 CASTMFGDYNSPLHF
TRBJ1-1 TRBV4-1 CASSQDWTGGMNTEAFF
TRBJ2-5 TRBV9 CASSLFSGGVETQYF
TRBJ2-1 TRBV7-3 CASSPWGASGRDRNEQFF
TRBJ2-1 TRBV20-1 CSARDGVARNEQFF
TRBJ2-1 TRBV6-1 CASSLRRGLSSYNEQFF
TRBJ2-7 TRBV5-4 CASRTGQGSYEQYF
TRBJ2-4 TRBV7-8 CASSFRGVNIQYF
TRBJ1-6 TRBV5-6 CASSSGTRTSPLHF
TRBJ2-4 TRBV6-1 CASSEFGRDSWDIQYF
TRBJ2-7 TRBV5-1 CASSLESRYSYEQYF
TRBJ2-5 TRBV19 CASSIVDSYQETQYF
TRBJ1-4 TRBV6-8 CASTDREEKLFF
TRBJ2-1 TRBV4-2 CASSQEIIGAGNEQFF
TRBJ1-5 TRBV7-8 CASSAAGSGQPQHF
TRBJ2-5 TRBV12-3/TRBV12-4 CASSLWGETQYF
TRBJ1-2 TRBV7-2 CASSGQPRSGNGYTF
TRBJ2-6 TRBV7-2 CASSLKSSGANVLTF
TRBJ1-2 TRBV4-1 CASSPAGADGYTF
TRBJ2-7 TRBV20-1 CSASPGNEQYF
TRBJ1-5 TRBV28 CASSPGGRASNQPQHF
TRBJ1-1 TRBV7-3 CASSLGGKGTEAFF
TRBJ1-1 TRBV5-1 CASSIGTEAFF
TRBJ2-1 TRBV6-5 CASSYSGGITNEQFF